The clone carrying this T cell receptor beta chain was observed many times. Researchers amplified the TCR beta CDR3 regions from RNA transcripts. Initially, a first-round RT-PCR of the TCR CDR3 employed the HTBI primer set. TCRdb reprocessed the multiplex PCR reads via MiXCR and lists one record per CDR3 protein. The table has 370,000 or so distinct CDR3 sequences, roughly 12% seen once. This record comes from a study of T cells in Graves' hyperthyroidism and ophthalmopathy. Study-level background: Before any treatment, at initial diagnosis, peripheral blood was collected.

The ends were cut back, 1 base at V and 3 bases at J, with 12 bases in the middle. Germline lookup yields CDR1 SGHAT and CDR2 FQNNGV. The CDR3 covers 15 residues. Clinical symptoms, serum thyroxine, TRAb, thyroid ultrasound and orbital computed tomography informed diagnoses. Blood was obtained at the first hyperthyroidism diagnosis, which preceded any ophthalmopathy symptoms. The chain uses TRBV11-2 and TRBJ1-2, with D perhaps matching TRBD1 (6 bases). Sequenced input: blood. The receptor comes from a man aged 25-45 years with Graves' hyperthyroidism that later progressed to Graves' ophthalmopathy. Written as DNA, the CDR3 is TGTGCCAGCAGCTTAGTTAGGACAGCGGACTATGGCTACACCTTC. Protein product: CASSLVRTADYGYTF. The whole variable domain, remainder taken from reference TRBV11-2 and TRBJ1-2, is EAGVAQSPRYKIIEKRQSVAFWCNPISGHATLYWYQQILGQGPKLLIQFQNNGVVDDSQLPKDRFSAERLKGVDSTLKIQPAKLEDSAVYLCASSLVRTADYGYTFGSGTRLTVV.